The 29 T cell receptor beta chains listed next were all sequenced from one sample in a study of cytomegalovirus exposure and HLA in healthy donors listed by TCRdb under 2017. Receptor libraries were prepared by the immunoSEQ multiplex PCR assay. For the multiplex PCR, a mixture combining 60 forward primers for TCR Vbeta segments and 13 reverse primers for TCR Jbeta segments was used. TCRdb holds this immuneACCESS table with in-frame rearrangements only. Some clones are missing; in checked studies, unresolved V genes explain under half, and the rest has no known cause. The sample table records about 82,000 clones; 85% to 90% of these occur just once. Around 2.3% of the sample is taken by the ten largest. Sequencing input: PBMCs. All receptors come from a man aged 18-30 years in good health and CMV-seronegative.

The J gene is TRBJ2-7, the V gene TRBV2; weak D call: TRBD1 (6 bases). V lost 6 bases to trimming and J lost 3 bases, with 12 bases between them. Germline CDR1 is SNHLY and CDR2 is FYNNEI. There are 13 residues in the CDR3. Here the CDR3 DNA reads TGTGCCAGCAGAGAGACAGGCCTCTACGAGCAGTACTTC. Amino acid sequence: CASRETGLYEQYF.

The CDR3 loop is CASSITGGTAANEQFF. The CDR3 region has the DNA TGTGCCAGTAGTATCACTGGCGGGACAGCTGCCAATGAGCAGTTCTTC. The J gene is TRBJ2-1, the V gene TRBV19; TRBD1 might be the D (7 bases). This CDR3 is built from 16 residues. The V gene lost 3 bases and the J gene lost 6 bases, with 18 bases spanning the gap. Germline-derived CDR1 and CDR2 are LNHDA and SQIVND (reference sequence).

The chain joins TRBV2 to TRBJ2-1; TRBD2 matches 8 bases. The CDR3 spans 14 residues. V lost 2 bases and J lost 7; bases outside the gene matches: 4. From germline, CDR1 is SNHLY and CDR2 FYNNEI. CDR3 loop: CASSESGGKNEQFF. CDR3 nucleotide sequence: TGTGCCAGCAGTGAATCGGGGGGGAAGAATGAGCAGTTCTTC. Complete variable domain (other parts from reference TRBV2 and TRBJ2-1): EPEVTQTPSHQVTQMGQEVILRCVPISNHLYFYWYRQILGQKVEFLVSFYNNEISEKSEIFDDQFSVERPDGSNFTLKIRSTKLEDSAMYFCASSESGGKNEQFFGPGTRLTVL.

Comment on this clone: Other DNA sequences in the sample encode the same CDR3. The chain employs TRBV10-3 and TRBJ2-1; no reliable D call. The germline CDR1 and CDR2 sequences are ENHRY and SYGVKD. The CDR3 sequence is 11 residues long. CDR3 amino acids: CAIQKHNEQFF. DNA for the CDR3: TGTGCTATTCAGAAACACAATGAGCAGTTCTTC.

This clone was seen once. V is TRBV15 and J is TRBJ2-7; D might be TRBD1 (6 bases). CDR3 length equals 15 residues. Germline CDR1 is LNHNV and CDR2 is YYDKDF (reference sequence). V lost 1 base and J lost 6, with 16 bases in between. The CDR3 region is CATSRGGQGLCEQYF. The CDR3 nucleotides are TGTGCCACCAGCAGAGGGGGGCAGGGCTTGTGCGAGCAGTACTTC.

The DNA for the CDR3 is TGTGCCAGCAGCTCGCCAGGGGACACAGATACGCAGTATTTT. This codes for CASSSPGDTDTQYF. The V call is TRBV5-4, the J call TRBJ2-3; a weak D match, TRBD1 (6 bases). Between the trimmed V and J ends, which lost 3 bases and 2 bases, there was a span of 10 bases. Per the germline V gene, CDR1 is SGHNT and CDR2 is YYREEE (reference sequence). The CDR3 sequence is 14 residues long.

The chain carries TRBV4-1 and TRBJ1-1, with 11 nucleotides matching TRBD1. The trim removed 0 bases at V and 2 bases at J, leaving 5 bases unmatched. The CDR3 contains 17 residues. The germline V gene encodes CDR1 MGHRA and CDR2 YSYEKL. The DNA for the CDR3 is TGCGCCAGCAGCCAAGATGGGACAGGGGGTGATAACACTGAAGCTTTCTTT. Its translation is CASSQDGTGGDNTEAFF.

The chain employs TRBV28 and TRBJ2-7; the match to TRBD1 covers 10 bases. V lost 5 bases and J lost 7; bases outside the gene matches: 17. Germline V lookup: CDR1 MDHEN, CDR2 SYDVKM. This CDR3 region has 17 residues. Here the CDR3 reads CASSPGWGRQGAREQYF. CDR3 nucleotides: TGTGCCAGCAGTCCCGGTTGGGGGAGACAGGGGGCGCGGGAGCAGTACTTC.

The chain recombines TRBV19 with TRBJ1-1; D is uncertain. Germline V gene sequence: CDR1 LNHDA, CDR2 SQIVND (reference sequence). V was trimmed by 2 bases and J by 2 bases, leaving 3 bases between them. The CDR3 is 12 amino acids. CDR3 loop: CASSIYNTEAFF. The CDR3 coding sequence is TGTGCCAGTAGTATATATAACACTGAAGCTTTCTTT.

CDR3 bases: TGCAGTGCTCTAAAGTGGGAGCAGTACTTC. Translation gives CSALKWEQYF. The chain couples TRBV20-1 to TRBJ2-7; D call uncertain. The germline V and J ends were trimmed by 5 bases and 7 bases, with 9 bases remaining between them. The CDR3 is 10 residues long. The V gene's germline CDR1 is DFQATT and CDR2 SNEGSKA (reference sequence).

In regard to this clone: The same CDR3 is also encoded by other DNA sequences in this sample. V and J are TRBV6-1 and TRBJ2-7; tentative D call: TRBD2 (6 bases). Trimming cost V 0 bases and J 4 bases, with 7 bases left between them. CDR3 length: 13 residues. Germline V lookup: CDR1 MNHNS, CDR2 SASEGT. CDR3 sequence (DNA): TGTGCCAGCAGTGAAGCGCGGGGTTACGAGCAGTACTTC. This encodes CASSEARGYEQYF.

The V and J genes are TRBV9 and TRBJ2-7, with 8 bases identical to TRBD2. Trimming took 0 bases from V and 0 from J; bases not matched to a gene: 5. Germline CDR1 and CDR2: SGDLS and YYNGEE. This CDR3 is 16 amino acids long. DNA of the CDR3: TGTGCCAGCAGCGTAGGAGCGGGGGCCGACTCCTACGAGCAGTACTTC. Protein sequence: CASSVGAGADSYEQYF.

The gene calls are TRBV5-1 and TRBJ2-7, with 8 bases that match TRBD1. The J segment lost 4 bases and the V segment lost 3 bases, leaving 12 bases of the junction unmatched. The CDR3 has 16 residues. Germline loops: CDR1 SGHRS, CDR2 YFSETQ. The chain's CDR3 is CASSSGQGSHLYEQYF. The DNA for the CDR3 is TGCGCCAGCAGCTCAGGACAGGGCTCCCACCTTTACGAGCAGTACTTC.

V is TRBV5-1 and J is TRBJ2-1; D gene uncertain. The CDR3 is 14 residues long. Looked up from germline, CDR1 is SGHRS and CDR2 is YFSETQ. V lost 4 bases and J 4 bases, leaving 12 bases between the germline ends. The CDR3 bases are TGCGCCAGCAGCACCCAGGCGTCTTACAATGAGCAGTTCTTC. It yields the protein CASSTQASYNEQFF.

The CDR3 region is CASSLSRASTDTQYF. The CDR3, as DNA: TGTGCCAGCAGTTTATCGAGGGCCAGCACAGATACGCAGTATTTT. This chain connects TRBV27 to TRBJ2-3, with D possibly matching TRBD2 (5 bases). The CDR3 is 15 residues long. The V gene lost 0 bases and the J gene lost 0 bases, with 7 bases spanning the gap. Germline values: CDR1 MNHEY, CDR2 SMNVEV (reference sequence).

The chain recombines TRBV7-3 with TRBJ1-1; TRBD1 matches at 7 bases. From germline, CDR1 is SGHTA and CDR2 FQGTGA. The CDR3 runs 15 residues. J gave up 0 bases and V 5 bases, and 6 bases lay outside the gene matches. The CDR3 bases are TGTGCCAGCAGCGCAAAACAGGGGCTGAACACTGAAGCTTTCTTT. This translates into CASSAKQGLNTEAFF.

The count of this clone is one. This chain uses TRBV7-8 with TRBJ2-5; TRBD2 is a possible D gene (6 bases). Germline values: CDR1 SGHVS, CDR2 FQNEAQ. CDR3 size: 15 residues. Deletions cut 4 bases from V and 1 base from J, with 13 bases between. CDR3 nucleotide sequence: TGTGCCAGCAGCTCCCGCGGGACTCTCCAAGAGACCCAGTACTTC. It yields the protein CASSSRGTLQETQYF. The whole variable domain, filled in from reference TRBV7-8 and TRBJ2-5, reads GAGVSQSPRYKVAKRGQDVALRCDPISGHVSLFWYQQALGQGPEFLTYFQNEAQLDKSGLPSDRFFAERPEGSVSTLKIQRTQQEDSAVYLCASSSRGTLQETQYFGPGTRLLVL.

The chain carries TRBV4-1 and TRBJ2-1; 7 bases map to TRBD2. Germline V gives CDR1 MGHRA, CDR2 YSYEKL. The CDR3 extends over 18 amino acids. The V gene end was trimmed by 4 bases and the J gene end by 7 bases; junction bases not matched to a gene: 19. The CDR3 is CASSPGGRGSSGGNEQFF. The CDR3 nucleotides are TGCGCCAGCAGCCCCGGAGGGCGCGGGAGTTCCGGGGGAAATGAGCAGTTCTTC.

This clone was found a few times. CDR3 sequence: CSATSGEQFF. Written as DNA, the CDR3 is TGCAGTGCTACCAGCGGAGAGCAGTTCTTC. The chain joins TRBV20-1 to TRBJ2-1; a possible D gene is TRBD2 (5 bases). V gave up 4 bases and J gave up 10 bases, with 8 bases separating them. This CDR3 has 10 residues. CDR1 DFQATT and CDR2 SNEGSKA come from the germline V gene (reference sequence).

This chain uses TRBV28 with TRBJ2-7; possible D gene TRBD2, 6 bases. V was trimmed by 2 bases and J by 3 bases, leaving 14 bases between them. The CDR3 totals 15 residues. Per germline, CDR1 MDHEN and CDR2 SYDVKM. CDR3 sequence reads: CASSLPGVPDYEQYF. In DNA form, the CDR3 reads TGTGCCAGCAGTTTACCGGGGGTTCCGGACTACGAGCAGTACTTC. The full variable domain, with the rest looked up from reference TRBV28 and TRBJ2-7, is DVKVTQSSRYLVKRTGEKVFLECVQDMDHENMFWYRQDPGLGLRLIYFSYDVKMKEKGDIPEGYSVSREKKERFSLILESASTNQTSMYLCASSLPGVPDYEQYFGPGTRLTVT.

The V and J genes are TRBV19 and TRBJ2-3; 11 bases line up with TRBD2. This CDR3 has 14 amino acids. J gave up 2 bases and V 9 bases, and 4 bases lay outside the gene matches. Per the germline V gene, CDR1 is LNHDA and CDR2 is SQIVND (reference sequence). The CDR3 coding sequence is TGTGCCAGCGGGACTAGCGGCTCCACAGATACGCAGTATTTT. Translation: CASGTSGSTDTQYF.

This chain joins TRBV7-2 and TRBJ2-1, with a tentative D call TRBD2 (5 bases). The CDR3 has 13 amino acids. Trimming took 5 bases from V and 9 from J, leaving 14 bases between them. Germline values: CDR1 SGHTA, CDR2 FQGNSA. CDR3 region: CASSPSSILEQFF. CDR3 nucleotide sequence: TGTGCCAGCAGCCCTTCTAGCATCCTTGAGCAGTTCTTC.

This chain uses TRBV5-5 with TRBJ1-5; weak D call: TRBD1 (5 bases). Trimming left V 0 bases short and J 3 bases short, with 10 bases between. The CDR3 covers 15 residues. Germline values: CDR1 SGHKS, CDR2 YYEKEE (reference sequence). The CDR3 DNA follows: TGTGCCAGCAGCTTGGATGGGGGGATCAATCAGCCCCAGCATTTT. Protein: CASSLDGGINQPQHF.

This chain joins TRBV7-2 and TRBJ1-1; D remains unclear. Between the trimmed V and J ends, which lost 1 base and 4 bases, there was a span of 10 bases. Germline V lookup: CDR1 SGHTA, CDR2 FQGNSA. CDR3 length: 14 amino acids. Here the CDR3 reads CASSLVGSLTEAFF. The CDR3 nucleotides read TGTGCCAGCAGCTTAGTGGGCAGTCTCACTGAAGCTTTCTTT. Full variable domain (rest looked up from reference TRBV7-2 and TRBJ1-1): GAGVSQSPSNKVTEKGKDVELRCDPISGHTALYWYRQSLGQGLEFLIYFQGNSAPDKSGLPSDRFSAERTGGSVSTLTIQRTQQEDSAVYLCASSLVGSLTEAFFGQGTRLTVV.

V is TRBV28 and J is TRBJ1-2; tentatively, D is TRBD1 (6 bases). V lost 2 bases and J 5 bases, leaving 9 bases between the germline ends. CDR1 and CDR2 (germline): MDHEN, SYDVKM. The CDR3 is made up of 13 amino acids. This chain's CDR3 is CASSLTGSYGYTF. In nucleotides, the CDR3 is TGTGCCAGCAGTTTAACAGGGTCTTATGGCTACACCTTC.

The chain combines TRBV2 with TRBJ2-1; D is possibly TRBD2 (6 bases). This CDR3 spans 15 amino acids. Germline values: CDR1 SNHLY, CDR2 FYNNEI. Trimming removed 6 bases at V and 4 bases at J, with 16 bases between. CDR3 loop: CASRALLAEYNEQFF. The CDR3 DNA follows: TGTGCCAGCAGAGCCCTACTAGCAGAATACAATGAGCAGTTCTTC.

This chain joins TRBV4-3 and TRBJ1-6; 7 bases line up with TRBD1. The CDR3 length is 15 residues. Trimming removed 3 bases from V and 4 bases from J; junction bases left unmatched: 3. Germline CDR1 is LGHNA and CDR2 is YSLEER. As DNA, the CDR3 is TGCGCCAGCAGCCACTGGGACAGTTATAATTCACCCCTCCACTTT. This translates into CASSHWDSYNSPLHF.

The chain has TRBV5-1 and TRBJ2-1, with 8 bases identical to TRBD2. From germline, CDR1 is SGHRS and CDR2 YFSETQ. J gave up 10 bases and V 0 bases, and 6 bases lay outside the gene matches. The CDR3 spans 14 residues. CDR3 in DNA: TGCGCCAGCAGCTTGGGGACTAGCTCTTTGGAGCAGTTCTTC. This sequence encodes CASSLGTSSLEQFF.

This clone appeared a single time. CDR3 sequence (DNA): TGTGCCAGCAGCCCGGTCGGGACTTCCCACGAGCAGTACTTC. This gives the protein CASSPVGTSHEQYF. The chain carries TRBV11-2 and TRBJ2-7; a weak D match, TRBD2 (6 bases). Germline CDR1 SGHAT, CDR2 FQNNGV. There are 14 residues in the CDR3. V lost 5 bases and J 5 bases, leaving 16 bases between the germline ends.